The 19 T cell receptor beta chains given below trace back to one sample, sequenced in a study of blood T cell repertoires in COVID-19 (dated by TCRdb to the early 2020s). Libraries were made using the immunoSEQ multiplex PCR assay. TCRdb retrieved this table from immuneACCESS and kept in-frame rearrangements only. Not all clones are present; in checked studies, unresolved V genes account for under half, and no reason is known for the remainder. The sample data list about 180,000 clones, and roughly 88% of these were observed just once. Of the sample, 11% is held by the ten largest clones. The sequencing input was peripheral blood. The receptors were sampled from a human donor with active or convalescent COVID-19. The donor label of this sample is uncertain.

The genes are TRBV5-6 and TRBJ2-7, with TRBD2 matching over 9 bases. CDR1 is SGHDT, CDR2 YYEEEE, per germline. The V gene end was trimmed by 0 bases and the J gene end by 7 bases; junction bases not matched to a gene: 11. CDR3 length: 16 residues. In nucleotides, the CDR3 is TGTGCCAGCAGCTTGGGGGGAGCGGGAGGATTGCGTGAGCAGTACTTC. Protein sequence: CASSLGGAGGLREQYF.

This clone has only one observation. The chain uses TRBV5-1 and TRBJ2-7, with a tentative D call TRBD2 (6 bases). Germline V gives CDR1 SGHRS, CDR2 YFSETQ. V gave up 0 bases and J gave up 4 bases, with 14 bases separating them. This CDR3 is 15 amino acids long. CDR3 sequence: CASSLVGGQRYEQYF. The CDR3 bases are TGCGCCAGCAGCTTGGTCGGGGGTCAAAGATACGAGCAGTACTTC.

CDR3 sequence (DNA): TGTGCCAGCAGCTTAGATGGCACCAACTCTGGAAACACCATATATTTT. Encoded protein: CASSLDGTNSGNTIYF. The chain joins TRBV7-2 to TRBJ1-3; D not certain. This CDR3 region has 16 residues. CDR1 SGHTA and CDR2 FQGNSA come from the germline V gene. Trimming removed 1 base at V and 0 bases at J, with 10 bases between.

The chain links TRBV10-3 to TRBJ1-2; D call uncertain. The germline V gene has CDR1 ENHRY and CDR2 SYGVKD. The CDR3 is 13 amino acids. The germline V and J ends were trimmed by 4 bases and 8 bases, with 14 bases remaining between them. The CDR3 sequence is CAISVVGRRGYTF. The DNA of the CDR3 is TGTGCCATCAGTGTGGTAGGGAGGAGAGGCTACACCTTC.

The rearrangement links TRBV12-5 to TRBJ1-2; no clear D gene. This CDR3 spans 15 amino acids. The germline V gene has CDR1 LGHNT and CDR2 FRNRAP. V was clipped by 8 bases and J by 4 bases, with 20 bases between them. Here the CDR3 reads CASMAQAATSYGYTF. The DNA for the CDR3 is TGTGCTAGTATGGCGCAGGCCGCCACTTCCTATGGCTACACCTTC.

This sequence joins TRBV5-6 and TRBJ2-5; a possible D gene is TRBD2 (5 bases). Trimming cost V 5 bases and J 5 bases, with 16 bases left between them. Per germline, CDR1 SGHDT and CDR2 YYEEEE. The CDR3 totals 14 residues. CDR3 nucleotide sequence: TGTGCCAGCAGACGGCCTTCAGGCGGGGAGACCCAGTACTTC. It yields the protein CASRRPSGGETQYF.

V and J are TRBV2 and TRBJ1-1; a weak D match, TRBD1 (6 bases). The CDR3 length is 13 residues. Germline V gives CDR1 SNHLY, CDR2 FYNNEI. The germline V and J ends were trimmed by 6 bases and 7 bases, with 15 bases remaining between them. In nucleotides, the CDR3 is TGTGCCAGCAGCGATTACAGGGATCTTGAAGCTTTCTTT. Protein: CASSDYRDLEAFF. The full variable domain, with the rest looked up from reference TRBV2 and TRBJ1-1, is EPEVTQTPSHQVTQMGQEVILRCVPISNHLYFYWYRQILGQKVEFLVSFYNNEISEKSEIFDDQFSVERPDGSNFTLKIRSTKLEDSAMYFCASSDYRDLEAFFGQGTRLTVV.

The CDR3 sequence: CASSHQTGASSGNTIYF. Written as DNA, the CDR3 is TGCGCCAGCAGCCACCAGACAGGGGCAAGCTCTGGAAACACCATATATTTT. This chain links TRBV4-1 with TRBJ1-3, with TRBD1 identical over 8 bases. The CDR3 totals 17 residues. Germline-derived CDR1 and CDR2 are MGHRA and YSYEKL. V gave up 3 bases and J gave up 0 bases; unmatched junction bases: 7.

CDR3 amino acids: CAILRQGRGQPQHF. The CDR3 nucleotides are TGTGCCATTCTCAGACAGGGAAGGGGTCAGCCCCAGCATTTT. The chain recombines TRBV21-1 with TRBJ1-5; the D call TRBD1 from the table was never checked on the DNA. TRBV21-1 is designated a pseudogene. CDR3 length: 14 residues.

The chain uses TRBV20-1 and TRBJ2-1; 10 nucleotides agree with TRBD1. Germline assignment: CDR1 DFQATT and CDR2 SNEGSKA (reference sequence). The V gene end was trimmed by 3 bases and the J gene end by 7 bases; junction bases not matched to a gene: 12. The CDR3 has 16 amino acids. The CDR3 nucleotides read TGCAGTGCTAGTTCCTCCGGGACAGGGGCGGTAAATGAGCAGTTCTTC. Its translation is CSASSSGTGAVNEQFF.

The V call is TRBV9, the J call TRBJ1-2; 9 bases are a match to TRBD1. The CDR3 length is 15 residues. With 7 bases clipped from V and 4 bases from J, the junction kept 11 bases outside the gene matches. CDR1 SGDLS and CDR2 YYNGEE come from the germline V gene. This CDR3 reads CASGQYTGGSYGYTF. Written as DNA, the CDR3 is TGTGCCAGCGGACAATACACAGGGGGCAGCTATGGCTACACCTTC.

The gene calls are TRBV6-5 and TRBJ1-4, with D unclear. Germline V CDR1 and CDR2: MNHEY, SVGAGI. The CDR3 loop spans 14 amino acids. V lost 4 bases, J lost 0 bases, and 6 bases lay in between. The CDR3 region has the DNA TGTGCCAGCAGTTCAACAGCAACTAATGAAAAACTGTTTTTT. Translation gives CASSSTATNEKLFF.

In this sample, this clone turned up once. This chain joins TRBV30 and TRBJ2-5; 7 nucleotides match TRBD2. J was trimmed by 5 bases and V by 1 base; bases with no gene match: 13. CDR3 length: 16 residues. Germline CDR1 reads GTSNPN; CDR2 reads SVGIG (reference sequence). The CDR3: CAWSGDYPLRVETQYF. CDR3 in DNA: TGTGCCTGGAGTGGGGACTACCCCCTTAGAGTGGAGACCCAGTACTTC.

The J gene is TRBJ1-2, the V gene TRBV4-1, with 7 nucleotides matching TRBD1. The CDR3 spans 16 residues. The V gene's germline CDR1 is MGHRA and CDR2 YSYEKL. With V trimmed by 3 bases and J by 0 bases, 7 bases remained unmatched. The CDR3 region is CASSQDGTASNYGYTF. CDR3 nucleotide sequence: TGCGCCAGCAGCCAGGACGGGACAGCCTCTAACTATGGCTACACCTTC.

This clone has more than one count but fewer than ten. The V and J genes are TRBV3-1 (or the pseudogene TRBV3-2) and TRBJ2-3; D is perhaps TRBD2 (6 bases). Trimming removed 0 bases from V and 0 bases from J, with 10 bases in between. The length of the CDR3 is 16 residues. Germline CDR1 is LGHDT and CDR2 is YNNKEL (reference sequence). In DNA, the CDR3 is TGTGCCAGCAGCCAAGATTTTAGCGGTAGCACAGATACGCAGTATTTT. Translating it yields CASSQDFSGSTDTQYF.

This clone was counted once. The V call is TRBV28, the J call TRBJ2-7, with D unresolved. Trimming took off 2 bases at V and 4 bases at J, with 6 bases between the two ends. The CDR3 is 12 residues long. Germline lookup yields CDR1 MDHEN and CDR2 SYDVKM. The CDR3 DNA reads TGTGCCAGCAGTTTAAGAGAATACGAGCAGTACTTC. Its translation: CASSLREYEQYF.

This chain connects TRBV7-2 to TRBJ1-2; TRBD1 matches at 7 bases. Germline loops: CDR1 SGHTA, CDR2 FQGNSA. After removal of 0 bases from V and 2 bases from J, the junction contained 3 bases not matched to a gene. There are 15 residues in the CDR3. CDR3: CASSLARGQNYGYTF. The CDR3 bases are TGTGCCAGCAGCTTAGCCCGGGGACAGAACTATGGCTACACCTTC.

V and J are TRBV6-5 and TRBJ1-6; no firm D call. The CDR3 spans 14 residues. V lost 8 bases, J lost 10 bases, and 18 bases lay in between. Germline V lookup: CDR1 MNHEY, CDR2 SVGAGI. CDR3 DNA sequence: TGTGCCAGCGGCGGGCTTCTGTCTTCCTCACCCCTCCACTTT. Translated: CASGGLLSSSPLHF.

The rearrangement uses TRBV6-5 and TRBJ1-1; D possibly corresponds to TRBD1 (6 bases). V lost 4 bases and J lost 0, with 9 bases in between. The CDR3 consists of 14 residues. The germline V gene has CDR1 MNHEY and CDR2 SVGAGI. The CDR3 sequence is CASSFQGLNTEAFF. DNA for the CDR3: TGTGCCAGCAGTTTTCAGGGGTTGAACACTGAAGCTTTCTTT.